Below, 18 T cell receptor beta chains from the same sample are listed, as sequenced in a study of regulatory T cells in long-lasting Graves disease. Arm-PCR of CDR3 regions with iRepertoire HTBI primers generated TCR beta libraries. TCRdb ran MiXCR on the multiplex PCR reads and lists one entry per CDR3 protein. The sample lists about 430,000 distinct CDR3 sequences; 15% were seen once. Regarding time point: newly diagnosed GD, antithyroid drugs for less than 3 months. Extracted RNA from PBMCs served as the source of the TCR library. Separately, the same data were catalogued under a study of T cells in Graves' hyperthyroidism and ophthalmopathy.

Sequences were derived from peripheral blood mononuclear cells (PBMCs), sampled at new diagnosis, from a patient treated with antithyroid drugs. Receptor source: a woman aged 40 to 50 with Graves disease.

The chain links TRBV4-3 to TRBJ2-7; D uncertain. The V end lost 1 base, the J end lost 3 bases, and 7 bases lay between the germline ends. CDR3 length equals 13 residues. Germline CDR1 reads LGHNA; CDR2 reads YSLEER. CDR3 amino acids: CASSQGLVYEQYF. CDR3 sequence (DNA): TGCGCCAGCAGCCAAGGTTTGGTCTACGAGCAGTACTTC.

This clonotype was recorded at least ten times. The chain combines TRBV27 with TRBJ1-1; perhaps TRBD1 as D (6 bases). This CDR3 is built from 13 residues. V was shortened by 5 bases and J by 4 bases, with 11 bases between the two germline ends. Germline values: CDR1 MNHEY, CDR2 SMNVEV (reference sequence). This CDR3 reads CASSRLQGTEAFF. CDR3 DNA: TGTGCCAGCAGTCGCCTACAGGGCACTGAAGCTTTCTTT.

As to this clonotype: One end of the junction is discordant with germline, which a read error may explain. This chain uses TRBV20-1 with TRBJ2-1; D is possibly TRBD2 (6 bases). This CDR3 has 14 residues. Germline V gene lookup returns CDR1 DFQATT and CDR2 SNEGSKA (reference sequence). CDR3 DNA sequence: TGCAGTGCCAGAGGCCCGGAGGGCTACAATGAGCAGTTCTTC. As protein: CSARGPEGYNEQFF.

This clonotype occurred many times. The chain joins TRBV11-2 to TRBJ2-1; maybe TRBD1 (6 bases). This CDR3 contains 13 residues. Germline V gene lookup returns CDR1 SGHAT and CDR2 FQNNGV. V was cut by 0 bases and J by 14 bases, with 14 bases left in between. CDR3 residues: CASSLEFWGREFF. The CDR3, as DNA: TGTGCCAGCAGCTTAGAATTCTGGGGGCGCGAGTTCTTC.

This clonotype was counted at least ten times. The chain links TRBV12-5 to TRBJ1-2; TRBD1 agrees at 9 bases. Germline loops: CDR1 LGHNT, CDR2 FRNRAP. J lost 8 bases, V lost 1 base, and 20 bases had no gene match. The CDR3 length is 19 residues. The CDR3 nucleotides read TGTGCTAGTGGTTTGGCTCCTCGGACAGGGGTCCCTCCTAGAGAGGGCTACACCTTC. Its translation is CASGLAPRTGVPPREGYTF.

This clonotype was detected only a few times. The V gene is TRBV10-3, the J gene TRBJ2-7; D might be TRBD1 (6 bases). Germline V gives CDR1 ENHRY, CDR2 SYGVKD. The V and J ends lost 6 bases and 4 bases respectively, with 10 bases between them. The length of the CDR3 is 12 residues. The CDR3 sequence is CAIRGAGYEQYF. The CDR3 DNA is TGTGCCATCAGGGGGGCAGGGTACGAGCAGTACTTC.

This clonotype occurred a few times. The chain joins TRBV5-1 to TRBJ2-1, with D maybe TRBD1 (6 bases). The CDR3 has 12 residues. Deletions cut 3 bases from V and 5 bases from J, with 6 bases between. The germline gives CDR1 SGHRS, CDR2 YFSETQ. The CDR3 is CASSWDNNEQFF. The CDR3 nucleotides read TGCGCCAGCAGCTGGGACAACAATGAGCAGTTCTTC.

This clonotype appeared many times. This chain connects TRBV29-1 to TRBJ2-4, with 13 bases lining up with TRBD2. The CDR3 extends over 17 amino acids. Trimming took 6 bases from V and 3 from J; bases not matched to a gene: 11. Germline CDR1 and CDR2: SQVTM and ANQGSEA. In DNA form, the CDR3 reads TGCAGCGTAGCCCGGACTAGCGGGAGAATGGGCAAAAACATTCAGTACTTC. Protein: CSVARTSGRMGKNIQYF.

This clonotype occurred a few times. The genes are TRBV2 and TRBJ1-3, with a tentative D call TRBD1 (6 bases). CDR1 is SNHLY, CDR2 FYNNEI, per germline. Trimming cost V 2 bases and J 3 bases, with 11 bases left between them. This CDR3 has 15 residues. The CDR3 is CASSEQGLGGNTIYF. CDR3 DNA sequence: TGTGCCAGCAGTGAACAGGGGCTCGGTGGAAACACCATATATTTT.

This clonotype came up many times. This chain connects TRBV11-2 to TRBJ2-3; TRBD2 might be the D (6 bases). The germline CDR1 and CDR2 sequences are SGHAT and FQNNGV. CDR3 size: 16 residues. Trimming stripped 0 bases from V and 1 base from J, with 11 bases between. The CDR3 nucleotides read TGTGCCAGCAGCTTAGATCGGCGGGACGGCACAGATACGCAGTATTTT. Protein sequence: CASSLDRRDGTDTQYF. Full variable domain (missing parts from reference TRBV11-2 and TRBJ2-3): EAGVAQSPRYKIIEKRQSVAFWCNPISGHATLYWYQQILGQGPKLLIQFQNNGVVDDSQLPKDRFSAERLKGVDSTLKIQPAKLEDSAVYLCASSLDRRDGTDTQYFGPGTRLTVL.

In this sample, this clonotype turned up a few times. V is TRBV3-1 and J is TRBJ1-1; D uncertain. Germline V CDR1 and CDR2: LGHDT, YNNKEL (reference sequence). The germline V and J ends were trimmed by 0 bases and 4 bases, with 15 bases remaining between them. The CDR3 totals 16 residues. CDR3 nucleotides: TGTGCCAGCAGCCAAGAACTTCGGGAAGAGAGCACTGAAGCTTTCTTT. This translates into CASSQELREESTEAFF.

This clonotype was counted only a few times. The CDR3 protein is CASSQAPHSGPLSYEQYF. CDR3 nucleotide sequence: TGCGCCAGCAGCCAAGCTCCCCATAGCGGGCCCCTTTCCTACGAGCAGTACTTC. The genes are TRBV4-3 and TRBJ2-7; 7 bases are a match to TRBD2. This CDR3 has 18 amino acids. Per germline, CDR1 LGHNA and CDR2 YSLEER. Germline trimming cut 1 base from V and 1 base from J; bases unmatched to any gene: 13.

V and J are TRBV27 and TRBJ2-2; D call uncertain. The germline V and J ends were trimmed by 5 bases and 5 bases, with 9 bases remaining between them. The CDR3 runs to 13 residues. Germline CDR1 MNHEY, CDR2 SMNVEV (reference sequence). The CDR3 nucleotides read TGTGCCAGCAGTCCTATTGGTACCGGGGAGCTGTTTTTT. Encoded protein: CASSPIGTGELFF.

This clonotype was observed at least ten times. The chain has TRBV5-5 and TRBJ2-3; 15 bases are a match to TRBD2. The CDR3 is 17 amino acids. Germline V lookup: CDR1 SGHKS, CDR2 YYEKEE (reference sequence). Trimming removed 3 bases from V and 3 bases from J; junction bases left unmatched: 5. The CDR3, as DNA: TGTGCCAGCAGCTCCGGACTAGCGGGAGGGAGAACAGATACGCAGTATTTT. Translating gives CASSSGLAGGRTDTQYF.

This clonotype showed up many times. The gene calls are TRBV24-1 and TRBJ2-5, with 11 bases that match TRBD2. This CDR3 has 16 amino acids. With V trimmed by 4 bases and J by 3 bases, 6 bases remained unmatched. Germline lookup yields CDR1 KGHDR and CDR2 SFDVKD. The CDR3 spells CATSDPGTSGEETQYF. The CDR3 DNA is TGTGCCACCAGTGACCCGGGGACTAGCGGAGAAGAGACCCAGTACTTC.

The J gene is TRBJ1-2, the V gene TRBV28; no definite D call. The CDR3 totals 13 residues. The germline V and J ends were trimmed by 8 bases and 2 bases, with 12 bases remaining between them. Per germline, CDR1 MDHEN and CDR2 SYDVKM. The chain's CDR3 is CASLGRRNYGYTF. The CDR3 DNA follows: TGTGCCAGCCTAGGCAGGCGAAACTATGGCTACACCTTC.

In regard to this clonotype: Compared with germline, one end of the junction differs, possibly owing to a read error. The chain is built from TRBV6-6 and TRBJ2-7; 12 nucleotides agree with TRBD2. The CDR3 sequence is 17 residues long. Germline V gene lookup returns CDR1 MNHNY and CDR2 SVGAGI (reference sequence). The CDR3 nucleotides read TGTGCCAGCAGTTACTCGACCTCTAGCGGGAGGGCCGGCGAGCAGTGCTTC. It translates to CASSYSTSSGRAGEQCF.

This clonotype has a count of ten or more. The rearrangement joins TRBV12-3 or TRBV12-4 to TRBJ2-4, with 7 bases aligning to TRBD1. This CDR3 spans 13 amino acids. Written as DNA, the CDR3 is TGTGCGAGTGAGGGGGCCCCCAAAAACATTCAGTACTTC. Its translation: CASEGAPKNIQYF.